These 19 T cell receptor beta chains came from one sample sequenced in a study of post-analysis software for immune sequencing data. Whole-study findings and limits: A handful of TRBV segments were more frequent in patients than controls; TRBV5-6, TRBV5-1 and TRBV20-1 belonged to this group.

Antigens of these TCRs are unknown. Presence of unique molecular identifiers characterized the TCR beta cDNA libraries. TCRdb recomputed calls from the PCR reads with MiXCR, one row per CDR3 protein. The sample contains hundreds of thousands of distinct CDR3 sequences, roughly 30% of which appear only once. Sequenced: blood. The receptors derive from a girl aged 10 to 17 with multiple sclerosis.

This chain uses TRBV7-9 with TRBJ1-2; D possibly corresponds to TRBD1 (5 bases). There are 13 residues in the CDR3. The V gene's germline CDR1 is SEHNR and CDR2 FQNEAQ (reference sequence). V was clipped by 4 bases and J by 8 bases, with 14 bases between them. CDR3 loop: CASSSLGAWGYTF. In DNA form, the CDR3 reads TGTGCCAGCAGCTCTTTAGGGGCATGGGGCTACACCTTC.

This clonotype was found many times. CDR3 sequence: CSAISEYEQYF. CDR3 DNA sequence: TGCAGTGCCATCAGCGAGTACGAGCAGTACTTC. V and J are TRBV20-1 and TRBJ2-7; D remains unclear. Germline CDR1 is DFQATT and CDR2 is SNEGSKA (reference sequence). V lost 6 bases to trimming and J lost 4 bases, with 10 bases between them. CDR3 size: 11 residues.

A single count supports this clonotype. A junction boundary mismatches the germline segment, possibly from a read error. V gene TRBV20-1 combines with J gene TRBJ2-7; 7 positions agree with TRBD2. Germline values: CDR1 DFQATT, CDR2 SNEGSKA (reference sequence). There are 14 residues in the CDR3. The CDR3 sequence is CSAFRAGFSYKQYF. The CDR3 bases are TGCAGTGCTTTCCGAGCGGGGTTCTCCTACAAGCAGTACTTC.

Of note for this clonotype: This clone may be a read error of a much larger clone one base away. This chain joins TRBV7-2 and TRBJ2-1; either TRBD1 or TRBD2 may fit D (5 bases each). The end of the DNA aligns better with TRBJ2-7, so the J call may be wrong. The CDR3 extends over 15 amino acids. The germline gives CDR1 SGHTA, CDR2 FQGNSA. CDR3 sequence reads: CASSHRDPSYNEQYF. CDR3 nucleotide sequence: TGTGCCAGCAGCCACCGGGACCCGAGCTACAATGAGCAGTACTTC.

The chain links TRBV11-2 to TRBJ2-5, with 11 bases that match TRBD2. Germline trimming cut 5 bases from V and 10 bases from J; bases unmatched to any gene: 12. This CDR3 is 15 amino acids long. Germline values: CDR1 SGHAT, CDR2 FQNNGV. CDR3 loop: CASSPRSTSGILQYF. The DNA of the CDR3 is TGTGCCAGCAGCCCCCGTTCGACTAGCGGGATTCTCCAGTACTTC.

The genes are TRBV12-3 or TRBV12-4 and TRBJ2-7, with D perhaps matching TRBD1 or TRBD2 (5 bases each). The CDR3 has 14 amino acids. Trimming took 4 bases from V and 1 from J, leaving 11 bases between them. CDR3 DNA sequence: TGTGCCAGCAGTTGTGGGACGGATTCCTACGAGCAGTACTTC. Its translation is CASSCGTDSYEQYF.

The chain is built from TRBV10-3 and TRBJ1-2, with D unclear. The length of the CDR3 is 15 residues. Germline V gene sequence: CDR1 ENHRY, CDR2 SYGVKD. Trimming took 6 bases from V and 4 from J, leaving 18 bases between them. The CDR3 DNA sequence: TGTGCCATCAGAACCAAACCCGGGATGAGCTATGGCTACACCTTC. Protein: CAIRTKPGMSYGYTF.

There are a few counts of this clonotype. This CDR3 reads CASSSLKGTLEAFF. CDR3 bases: TGTGCCAGCAGCTCACTAAAGGGAACCCTAGAAGCTTTCTTT. The V and J genes are TRBV11-2 and TRBJ1-1; D ambiguous. CDR1 is SGHAT, CDR2 FQNNGV, per germline. The CDR3 consists of 14 residues. The V gene lost 4 bases and the J gene lost 8 bases, with 17 bases spanning the gap. Drawing the rest from reference TRBV11-2 and TRBJ1-1, the complete variable domain is EAGVAQSPRYKIIEKRQSVAFWCNPISGHATLYWYQQILGQGPKLLIQFQNNGVVDDSQLPKDRFSAERLKGVDSTLKIQPAKLEDSAVYLCASSSLKGTLEAFFGQGTRLTVV.

The chain couples TRBV20-1 to TRBJ2-7; TRBD2 aligns across 10 bases. J was trimmed by 6 bases and V by 6 bases; bases with no gene match: 11. The germline CDR1 and CDR2 sequences are DFQATT and SNEGSKA (reference sequence). The CDR3 extends over 14 amino acids. The CDR3 DNA is TGCAGTGCCACCTCGGCTAGCGGGAGACGCGAGCAGTACTTC. This codes for CSATSASGRREQYF.

The chain employs TRBV20-1 and TRBJ1-1; perhaps TRBD1 as D (6 bases). Germline values: CDR1 DFQATT, CDR2 SNEGSKA (reference sequence). V was cut by 0 bases and J by 8 bases, with 13 bases left in between. CDR3 length: 13 amino acids. The CDR3 region has the DNA TGCAGTGCTAGAGATAACCGGGGGCGCGAAGCTTTCTTT. Its translation is CSARDNRGREAFF.

The table lists this clonotype with a few counts. The chain has TRBV28 and TRBJ2-5; unclear D gene. The J call may be in error: the DNA end matches TRBJ2-7 better. This CDR3 has 14 amino acids. Per the germline V gene, CDR1 is MDHEN and CDR2 is SYDVKM. CDR3 sequence: CASSSAGQKVEQYF. The CDR3 nucleotides read TGTGCCAGCAGTTCTGCAGGCCAAAAGGTCGAGCAGTACTTC.

The chain couples TRBV2 to TRBJ1-1, with 10 bases identical to TRBD1. The V gene end was trimmed by 8 bases and the J gene end by 4 bases; junction bases not matched to a gene: 1. The V gene's germline CDR1 is SNHLY and CDR2 FYNNEI. This CDR3 is 12 amino acids long. CDR3: CASRDRGTEAFF. DNA of the CDR3: TGTGCCAGCCGGGACAGGGGCACTGAAGCTTTCTTT.

The sample holds a few counts of this clonotype. CDR3 sequence reads: CASSLSNGAGGLDTQYF. CDR3 sequence (DNA): TGTGCCAGCAGCTTATCTAACGGGGCGGGAGGGCTCGATACGCAGTATTTT. The J gene is TRBJ2-3, the V gene TRBV7-2; TRBD2 aligns across 9 bases. CDR3 length: 17 amino acids. CDR1 is SGHTA and CDR2 is FQGNSA in the germline V gene. V gave up 2 bases and J gave up 6 bases; unmatched junction bases: 12.

This chain links TRBV20-1 with TRBJ2-7; D gene ambiguous. V dropped 6 bases and J dropped 3 bases, with 12 bases sitting between them. The CDR3 loop spans 12 amino acids. The germline V gene encodes CDR1 DFQATT and CDR2 SNEGSKA (reference sequence). The CDR3 DNA reads as TGCAGTGCGTCGGACGGGTACTACGAGCAGTACTTC. This sequence encodes CSASDGYYEQYF.

A few counts support this clonotype. The chain recombines TRBV12-3 or TRBV12-4 with TRBJ2-1, with D possibly matching TRBD2 (6 bases). This CDR3 spans 14 amino acids. Trimming cost V 8 bases and J 7 bases, with 18 bases left between them. CDR3 nucleotides: TGTGCCAGCCGCCCTGCGGGGCTATTAAATGAGCAGTTCTTC. Translating gives CASRPAGLLNEQFF.

This clonotype was detected only a few times. The rearrangement joins TRBV29-1 to TRBJ1-6; D call uncertain. CDR1 SQVTM and CDR2 ANQGSEA come from the germline V gene. V lost 6 bases and J lost 7, with 13 bases in between. The CDR3 spans 13 residues. CDR3 sequence reads: CSVRTEFNSPLHF. In DNA form, the CDR3 reads TGCAGCGTCCGGACCGAGTTCAATTCACCCCTCCACTTT.

The chain has TRBV20-1 and TRBJ2-7; 7 nucleotides align to TRBD1. Germline CDR1 and CDR2: DFQATT and SNEGSKA (reference sequence). The length of the CDR3 is 16 residues. V lost 4 bases, J lost 3 bases, and 15 bases stayed unmatched. In DNA form, the CDR3 reads TGCAGTGCTACCGATATGTACACCGGGACAGACTACGAGCAGTACTTC. It encodes CSATDMYTGTDYEQYF.

This chain connects TRBV24-1 to TRBJ1-2; TRBD1 matches 10 bases. After removal of 6 bases from V and 5 bases from J, the junction contained 8 bases not matched to a gene. Germline V lookup: CDR1 KGHDR, CDR2 SFDVKD. The CDR3 loop spans 15 amino acids. CDR3 residues: CATSWGTGETYGYTF. CDR3 in DNA: TGTGCCACCAGTTGGGGGACAGGGGAGACTTATGGCTACACCTTC.

The chain joins TRBV6-2 or TRBV6-3 to TRBJ1-2; TRBD1 aligns across 8 bases. The length of the CDR3 is 13 residues. Germline V lookup: CDR1 MNHEY, CDR2 SVGEGT. V lost 2 bases to trimming and J lost 7 bases; unmatched junction nucleotides: 3. DNA of the CDR3: TGTGCCAGCAGTTACATGGACAGGGCTGGCTACACCTTC. Protein product: CASSYMDRAGYTF.